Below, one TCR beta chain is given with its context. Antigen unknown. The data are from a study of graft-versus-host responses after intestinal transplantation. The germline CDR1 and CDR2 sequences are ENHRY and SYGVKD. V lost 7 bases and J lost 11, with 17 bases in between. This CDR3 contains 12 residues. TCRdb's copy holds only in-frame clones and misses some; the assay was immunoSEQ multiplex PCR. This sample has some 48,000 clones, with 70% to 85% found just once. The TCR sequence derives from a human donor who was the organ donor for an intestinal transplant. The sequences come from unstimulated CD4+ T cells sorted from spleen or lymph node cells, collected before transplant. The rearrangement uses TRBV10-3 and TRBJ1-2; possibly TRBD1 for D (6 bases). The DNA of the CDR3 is TGTGCCATCACTCCCCCCCAAGGGGGTTACACCTTC. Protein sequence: CAITPPQGGYTF.